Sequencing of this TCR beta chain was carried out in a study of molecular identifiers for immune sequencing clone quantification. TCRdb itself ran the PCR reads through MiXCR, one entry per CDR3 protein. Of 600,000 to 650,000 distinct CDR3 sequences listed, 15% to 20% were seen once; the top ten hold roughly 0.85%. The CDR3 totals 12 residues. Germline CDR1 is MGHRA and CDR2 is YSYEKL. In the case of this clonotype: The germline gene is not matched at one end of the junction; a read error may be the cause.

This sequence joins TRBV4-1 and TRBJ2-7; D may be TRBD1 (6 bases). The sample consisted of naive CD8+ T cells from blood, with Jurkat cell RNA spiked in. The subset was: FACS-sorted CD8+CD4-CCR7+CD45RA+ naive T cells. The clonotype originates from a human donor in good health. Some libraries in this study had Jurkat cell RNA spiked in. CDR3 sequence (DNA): TGCGCCGGCAGCCAGGGGAGCTACGAGCAGTACTTC. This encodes CAGSQGSYEQYF.